One sample yielded the 29 T cell receptor beta chains listed below, sequenced in a study of blood T cell repertoires in COVID-19. Produced via immunoSEQ multiplex PCR; TCRdb's table is partial and in-frame only. Of about 180,000 clones detected, 84% appear once; the ten largest clones hold 13% to 15%. Material: PBMCs or T cells enriched from blood (not recorded which). The receptors originated from a middle-aged man who had recovered from COVID-19.

This chain connects TRBV7-9 to TRBJ2-7, with TRBD2 identical over 7 bases. This CDR3 region has 16 residues. V was clipped by 1 base and J by 0 bases; unmatched bases: 6. CDR1 is SEHNR, CDR2 FQNEAQ, per germline (reference sequence). CDR3 DNA sequence: TGTGCCAGCAGCTTAGGAGGGGCGGGGGACTCCTACGAGCAGTACTTC. This encodes CASSLGGAGDSYEQYF.

The rearrangement uses TRBV30 and TRBJ1-5, with D perhaps matching TRBD1 (5 bases). Germline CDR1 GTSNPN, CDR2 SVGIG (reference sequence). The CDR3 consists of 12 residues. V lost 3 bases and J 6 bases, leaving 9 bases between the germline ends. CDR3: CAWSPGFQPQHF. CDR3 nucleotides: TGTGCCTGGAGCCCAGGGTTTCAGCCCCAGCATTTT.

J is TRBJ1-6 and V is TRBV9, with 9 nucleotides matching TRBD1. The germline V gene has CDR1 SGDLS and CDR2 YYNGEE. Trimming at V came to 6 bases and at J to 7 bases, leaving 5 bases not matched to a gene. The CDR3 is 14 amino acids. CDR3 DNA sequence: TGTGCCAGCACCTCGGGGACAGGGAATTCACCCCTCCACTTT. Amino acids: CASTSGTGNSPLHF.

The CDR3 DNA sequence: TGTGCCAGCAGTTTTAAGCCAGGGGCGGCAAGCTCCTATAATTCACCCCTCCACTTT. It is translated as CASSFKPGAASSYNSPLHF. The V gene is TRBV27, the J gene TRBJ1-6, with D perhaps TRBD1 (6 bases). The ends were cut back, 3 bases at V and 0 bases at J, with 18 bases in the middle. The CDR3 spans 19 residues. The germline gives CDR1 MNHEY, CDR2 SMNVEV (reference sequence).

V gene TRBV3-1 (or the pseudogene TRBV3-2) combines with J gene TRBJ1-4; 11 bases agree with TRBD1. V lost 4 bases and J lost 1; bases outside the gene matches: 8. Germline V CDR1 and CDR2: LGHDT, YNNKEL (reference sequence). The CDR3 covers 18 residues. The CDR3 sequence: CASSPVPGQGGTNEKLFF. CDR3 nucleotides: TGTGCCAGCAGCCCTGTCCCGGGACAGGGGGGAACTAATGAAAAACTGTTTTTT.

The chain uses TRBV18 and TRBJ1-1; TRBD1 might be the D (6 bases). There are 13 residues in the CDR3. Trimming took 2 bases from V and 5 from J, leaving 9 bases between them. Germline assignment: CDR1 KGHSH and CDR2 LQKENI. Here the CDR3 reads CASSPTGYTEAFF. The CDR3 region has the DNA TGTGCCAGCTCACCAACAGGGTATACTGAAGCTTTCTTT.

V usage is TRBV5-6 and J usage is TRBJ2-7; 8 bases are a match to TRBD1. This CDR3 has 16 residues. The V gene's germline CDR1 is SGHDT and CDR2 YYEEEE. The V gene end was trimmed by 3 bases and the J gene end by 3 bases; junction bases not matched to a gene: 11. CDR3 sequence: CASSSSGVRGLYEQYF. Written as DNA, the CDR3 is TGTGCCAGCAGCTCATCGGGGGTCAGGGGGCTCTACGAGCAGTACTTC.

The chain uses TRBV27 and TRBJ1-1, with D perhaps matching TRBD1 (5 bases). The CDR3 runs 16 residues. Per germline, CDR1 MNHEY and CDR2 SMNVEV (reference sequence). The ends were cut back, 5 bases at V and 1 base at J, with 17 bases in the middle. The CDR3: CASSPYQTGSNTEAFF. CDR3 DNA: TGTGCCAGCAGTCCCTACCAAACAGGTTCGAACACTGAAGCTTTCTTT.

The chain couples TRBV3-1 (or the pseudogene TRBV3-2) to TRBJ1-2; 7 nucleotides align to TRBD1. CDR1 is LGHDT, CDR2 YNNKEL, per germline (reference sequence). The CDR3 totals 15 residues. Trimming removed 4 bases from V and 8 bases from J; junction bases left unmatched: 13. CDR3: CASSLRSGTAEGYTF. The CDR3 DNA reads as TGTGCCAGCAGCCTTAGATCCGGGACAGCGGAGGGCTACACCTTC.

The chain uses TRBV24-1 and TRBJ2-3; TRBD1 matches at 8 bases. CDR1 and CDR2 (germline): KGHDR, SFDVKD. CDR3 size: 14 residues. J lost 0 bases, V lost 7 bases, and 2 bases had no gene match. The CDR3 DNA is TGTGCCACCAGCAGGACAGGGAGCACAGATACGCAGTATTTT. It codes for CATSRTGSTDTQYF.

V gene TRBV3-1 (or the pseudogene TRBV3-2) combines with J gene TRBJ1-4; 11 bases are shared with TRBD1. In germline, CDR1 is LGHDT, CDR2 YNNKEL (reference sequence). This CDR3 comprises 16 residues. The junction had 7 bases not matched to a gene; V was cut back by 1 base and J by 9 bases. The CDR3 here is CASSQGTGGEWKKLFF. CDR3 in DNA: TGTGCCAGCAGCCAAGGGACAGGGGGCGAATGGAAAAAACTGTTTTTT.

The CDR3 bases are TGTGCCAGCAGCTCCGCGGGGACTCAGCCCCAGCATTTT. It yields the protein CASSSAGTQPQHF. This chain uses TRBV7-2 with TRBJ1-5; maybe TRBD1 (5 bases). V gave up 4 bases and J gave up 6 bases, with 10 bases separating them. Germline V gene data show CDR1 as SGHTA and CDR2 as FQGNSA. This CDR3 comprises 13 residues.

J is TRBJ2-1 and V is TRBV5-4; D may be TRBD2 (7 bases). CDR3 length: 16 residues. Trimming took 1 base from V and 0 from J, leaving 11 bases between them. Germline CDR1 and CDR2: SGHNT and YYREEE (reference sequence). The CDR3 loop is CASSLWGGSSYNEQFF. In nucleotides, the CDR3 is TGTGCCAGCAGCTTGTGGGGGGGCAGCTCCTACAATGAGCAGTTCTTC.

The chain combines TRBV6-6 with TRBJ2-3; 7 positions agree with TRBD2. Germline CDR1 is MNHNY and CDR2 is SVGAGI (reference sequence). V lost 2 bases to trimming and J lost 2 bases; unmatched junction nucleotides: 7. This CDR3 is built from 16 residues. In nucleotides, the CDR3 is TGTGCCAGCAGTTACCTGAGCGGGAAACACACAGATACGCAGTATTTT. This sequence encodes CASSYLSGKHTDTQYF.

The V and J genes are TRBV9 and TRBJ2-2; 11 bases align to TRBD1. The CDR3 has 16 residues. Trimming cost V 4 bases and J 6 bases; bases outside gene matches: 8. The germline CDR1 and CDR2 sequences are SGDLS and YYNGEE. The CDR3 is CASSSSGTGGAGELFF. For the CDR3, the DNA is TGTGCCAGCAGCTCTTCCGGGACAGGGGGGGCCGGGGAGCTGTTTTTT.

The gene calls are TRBV30 and TRBJ2-3; tentative D call: TRBD2 (6 bases). Germline V gene sequence: CDR1 GTSNPN, CDR2 SVGIG (reference sequence). The length of the CDR3 is 15 residues. V was trimmed by 1 base and J by 0 bases, leaving 11 bases between them. The CDR3 sequence: CAWSGWRVSTDTQYF. The CDR3 DNA is TGTGCCTGGAGTGGGTGGAGGGTCAGCACAGATACGCAGTATTTT. Based on the CDR3 plus reference TRBV30 and TRBJ2-3, the full variable domain is SQTIHQWPATLVQPVGSPLSLECTVEGTSNPNLYWYRQAAGRGLQLLFYSVGIGQISSEVPQNLSASRPQDRQFILSSKKLLLSDSGFYLCAWSGWRVSTDTQYFGPGTRLTVL.

The chain is built from TRBV30 and TRBJ2-7; the D is unclear. The CDR3 loop spans 12 amino acids. V dropped 5 bases and J dropped 3 bases, with 11 bases sitting between them. Looked up from germline, CDR1 is GTSNPN and CDR2 is SVGIG (reference sequence). CDR3 coding DNA: TGTGCCTGGGGGCGGCAGAACTACGAGCAGTACTTC. Amino acid sequence: CAWGRQNYEQYF.

In this sample, this clone turned up once. This chain uses TRBV28 with TRBJ2-2; TRBD2 might be the D (5 bases). Germline V gene sequence: CDR1 MDHEN, CDR2 SYDVKM. V lost 2 bases and J 6 bases, leaving 16 bases between the germline ends. This CDR3 spans 16 amino acids. CDR3 coding DNA: TGTGCCAGCAGTTTAGCCGGACTGGTCGGGCCCGGGGAGCTGTTTTTT. Translation: CASSLAGLVGPGELFF.

J is TRBJ1-2 and V is TRBV9, with a possible D match to TRBD1 (6 bases). V dropped 0 bases and J dropped 8 bases, with 17 bases sitting between them. This CDR3 is built from 15 residues. CDR1 and CDR2 from the germline V gene are SGDLS and YYNGEE. CDR3 bases: TGTGCCAGCAGCGTAGTGGCAGGGGCGCCTGAGGGCTACACCTTC. It yields the protein CASSVVAGAPEGYTF.

This rearrangement joins TRBV19 to TRBJ1-1, with D unclear. Germline V CDR1 and CDR2: LNHDA, SQIVND (reference sequence). This CDR3 has 20 amino acids. The ends were cut back, 7 bases at V and 1 base at J, with 31 bases in the middle. CDR3 sequence (DNA): TGTGCCAGTATTGGTTCCGTACTTCGGGTGAATCCGGGATCGAACACTGAAGCTTTCTTT. It yields the protein CASIGSVLRVNPGSNTEAFF.

This chain connects TRBV10-3 to TRBJ1-1; 9 bases align to TRBD1. The trim removed 7 bases at V and 7 bases at J, leaving 4 bases unmatched. The CDR3 contains 12 residues. Germline V gives CDR1 ENHRY, CDR2 SYGVKD. The CDR3 region has the DNA TGTGCCATCAAAACAGGGGGCCTTGAAGCTTTCTTT. It specifies CAIKTGGLEAFF.

This chain connects TRBV30 to TRBJ2-2; 9 bases map to TRBD2. The J segment lost 4 bases and the V segment lost 5 bases, leaving 5 bases of the junction unmatched. Germline CDR1 and CDR2: GTSNPN and SVGIG (reference sequence). CDR3 length: 14 amino acids. CDR3 in DNA: TGTGCCTGGTTGGCGGGGGGGTTCACCGGGGAGCTGTTTTTT. It codes for CAWLAGGFTGELFF.

CDR3 in amino acids: CASSYPRTGNHEQYF. CDR3 DNA: TGTGCCAGCAGCTATCCGCGAACAGGGAACCACGAGCAGTACTTC. This chain links TRBV6-2 or TRBV6-3 with TRBJ2-7; a possible D gene is TRBD1 (6 bases). The CDR3 contains 15 residues. The V end was cut by 6 bases, the J end by 5 bases, with 20 bases between. The germline V gene encodes CDR1 MNHEY and CDR2 SVGEGT.

The chain carries TRBV5-1 and TRBJ2-1, with 7 nucleotides matching TRBD1. The germline V gene has CDR1 SGHRS and CDR2 YFSETQ. CDR3 length equals 15 residues. J gave up 7 bases and V 2 bases, and 9 bases lay outside the gene matches. The CDR3: CASSFSAGGLNEQFF. The CDR3 DNA reads as TGCGCCAGCAGCTTCTCGGCAGGGGGTTTAAATGAGCAGTTCTTC.

The chain recombines TRBV30 with TRBJ1-4; 7 bases are shared with TRBD1. V was pared by 3 bases and J by 8 bases, with 12 bases of the junction left unmatched. The CDR3 runs to 15 residues. CDR1 is GTSNPN and CDR2 is SVGIG in the germline V gene (reference sequence). The CDR3, as DNA: TGTGCCTGGAGGATTAAGGGGGCGTTTGGAGAAAAACTGTTTTTT. Translated, it gives CAWRIKGAFGEKLFF.

The chain recombines TRBV19 with TRBJ2-4; 7 bases map to TRBD1. Losses at the gene ends were 5 bases for V and 6 bases for J; bases not matched to a gene: 10. Germline loops: CDR1 LNHDA, CDR2 SQIVND (reference sequence). This CDR3 is 15 amino acids long. The CDR3 protein is CASSFRDSLINIQYF. The CDR3 DNA reads as TGTGCCAGTAGTTTCCGGGACAGCCTTATAAACATTCAGTACTTC. The whole variable domain, remainder taken from reference TRBV19 and TRBJ2-4, is DGGITQSPKYLFRKEGQNVTLSCEQNLNHDAMYWYRQDPGQGLRLIYYSQIVNDFQKGDIAEGYSVSREKKESFPLTVTSAQKNPTAFYLCASSFRDSLINIQYFGAGTRLSVL.

This chain connects TRBV6-1 to TRBJ2-7; 7 positions agree with TRBD1. V lost 1 base to trimming and J lost 4 bases; unmatched junction nucleotides: 7. Looked up from germline, CDR1 is MNHNS and CDR2 is SASEGT. The CDR3 is 15 residues long. The CDR3: CASSEEEGAEYEQYF. For the CDR3, the DNA is TGTGCCAGCAGTGAAGAAGAGGGGGCCGAATACGAGCAGTACTTC.

The chain is built from TRBV5-1 and TRBJ1-3; D is possibly TRBD1 (5 bases). Germline-derived CDR1 and CDR2 are SGHRS and YFSETQ. Trimming pared 3 bases from V and 1 base from J, leaving 20 bases between. The CDR3 is 18 residues long. Here the CDR3 reads CASSSSHRGTSSGNTIYF. The CDR3 nucleotides read TGCGCCAGCAGCTCAAGTCATCGGGGGACGAGTTCTGGAAACACCATATATTTT. Drawing the rest from reference TRBV5-1 and TRBJ1-3, the complete variable domain is KAGVTQTPRYLIKTRGQQVTLSCSPISGHRSVSWYQQTPGQGLQFLFEYFSETQRNKGNFPGRFSGRQFSNSRSEMNVSTLELGDSALYLCASSSSHRGTSSGNTIYFGEGSWLTVV.

This chain connects TRBV11-2 to TRBJ1-4; D is perhaps TRBD1 (6 bases). The CDR3 runs 14 residues. V gave up 1 base and J gave up 7 bases, with 10 bases separating them. Germline V lookup: CDR1 SGHAT, CDR2 FQNNGV. As DNA, the CDR3 is TGTGCCAGCAGCTTAGCACAGGGAGCTGAAAAACTGTTTTTT. Its protein product is CASSLAQGAEKLFF.